Below are 29 T cell receptor beta chains sequenced from a single sample in a study of monozygotic twins with inflammatory bowel disease. From its re-call of the 5' RACE reads, TCRdb lists each CDR3 protein once, without DNA. The sample's table shows around 380,000 distinct CDR3 sequences. Sequenced: blood. The receptors were gathered from a human donor with ulcerative colitis or Crohn's disease, or a healthy co-twin of an affected twin (not recorded which).

The chain employs TRBV5-4 and TRBJ1-2. Germline values: CDR1 SGHNT, CDR2 YYREEE (reference sequence). The CDR3 runs 13 residues. The CDR3 here is CASSLAGPGGYTF. The whole variable domain, remainder taken from reference TRBV5-4 and TRBJ1-2, is ETGVTQSPTHLIKTRGQQVTLRCSSQSGHNTVSWYQQALGQGPQFIFQYYREEENGRGNFPPRFSGLQFPNYSSELNVNALELDDSALYLCASSLAGPGGYTFGSGTRLTVV.

The chain couples TRBV5-1 to TRBJ1-1; the D call from TCRdb, TRBD1, cannot be confirmed without DNA. The CDR3 has 14 residues. Germline V gene lookup returns CDR1 SGHRS and CDR2 YFSETQ. CDR3 protein: CASSVGHFVNEAFF. Together with reference TRBV5-1 and TRBJ1-1, the CDR3 gives the full variable domain: KAGVTQTPRYLIKTRGQQVTLSCSPISGHRSVSWYQQTPGQGLQFLFEYFSETQRNKGNFPGRFSGRQFSNSRSEMNVSTLELGDSALYLCASSVGHFVNEAFFGQGTRLTVV.

The chain recombines TRBV12-3 or TRBV12-4 with TRBJ2-1. The CDR3 has 15 residues. The CDR3 here is CASRPDRGSYNEQFF.

This sequence joins TRBV28 and TRBJ2-3; the D gene TCRdb calls, TRBD2, cannot be checked with no DNA. Per germline, CDR1 MDHEN and CDR2 SYDVKM. The CDR3 length is 14 residues. The CDR3 protein is CASSAGGPPDTQYF.

This chain links TRBV2 with TRBJ1-5; TCRdb proposes TRBD1, but this gene call is untestable without DNA. Germline lookup yields CDR1 SNHLY and CDR2 FYNNEI. The CDR3 extends over 14 amino acids. The CDR3 loop is CASSPDRANQPQHF.

The chain recombines TRBV20-1 with TRBJ2-5; as DNA is missing, the TRBD2 call by TCRdb cannot be tested. The CDR3 covers 15 residues. Germline V gene lookup returns CDR1 DFQATT and CDR2 SNEGSKA (reference sequence). CDR3 loop: CSAKVVSGPQETQYF.

The genes are TRBV12-5 and TRBJ2-5; the TCRdb D gene call, TRBD1, has no DNA to confirm it. The CDR3 is 15 residues long. Germline CDR1 LGHNT, CDR2 FRNRAP. This CDR3 reads CASGFKKGQQETQYF. Drawing the rest from reference TRBV12-5 and TRBJ2-5, the complete variable domain is DARVTQTPRHKVTEMGQEVTMRCQPILGHNTVFWYRQTMMQGLELLAYFRNRAPLDDSGMPKDRFSAEMPDATLATLKIQPSEPRDSAVYFCASGFKKGQQETQYFGPGTRLLVL.

The chain is built from TRBV6-5 and TRBJ1-1. The CDR3 has 16 residues. The germline CDR1 and CDR2 sequences are MNHEY and SVGAGI. This CDR3 is CASSYSIGEMNTEAFF.

V is TRBV7-9 and J is TRBJ1-1. The CDR3 is 14 amino acids. Germline V gives CDR1 SEHNR, CDR2 FQNEAQ (reference sequence). CDR3 residues: CASSLGQPNTEAFF.

The J gene is TRBJ2-5, the V gene TRBV7-9. The CDR3 length is 14 residues. Germline V gives CDR1 SEHNR, CDR2 FQNEAQ (reference sequence). The chain's CDR3 is CASSFLFGQETQYF.

The rearrangement joins TRBV6-2 or TRBV6-3 to TRBJ2-5. The germline gives CDR1 MNHEY, CDR2 SVGEGT. The length of the CDR3 is 14 residues. The CDR3 loop reads CASSYPGVGETQYF.

The chain is built from TRBV20-1 and TRBJ2-3; TCRdb outputs TRBD1, but without DNA this stays unchecked. Per the germline V gene, CDR1 is DFQATT and CDR2 is SNEGSKA (reference sequence). The CDR3 sequence is 16 residues long. The CDR3 loop is CSADRARPPITDTQYF.

V and J are TRBV7-2 and TRBJ1-1. In germline, CDR1 is SGHTA, CDR2 FQGNSA. The CDR3 consists of 14 residues. CDR3 sequence reads: CASSFRRANTEAFF.

This chain uses TRBV6-5 with TRBJ2-2; TCRdb outputs TRBD1, but without DNA this stays unchecked. Per the germline V gene, CDR1 is MNHEY and CDR2 is SVGAGI. The CDR3 sequence is 15 residues long. The CDR3 spells CASSHRGLDTGELFF.

The chain couples TRBV5-1 to TRBJ1-1. The CDR3 has 16 residues. Germline values: CDR1 SGHRS, CDR2 YFSETQ. CDR3 loop: CASSLVIGPLNTEAFF. The entire variable domain, with the rest obtained from reference TRBV5-1 and TRBJ1-1, is as follows: KAGVTQTPRYLIKTRGQQVTLSCSPISGHRSVSWYQQTPGQGLQFLFEYFSETQRNKGNFPGRFSGRQFSNSRSEMNVSTLELGDSALYLCASSLVIGPLNTEAFFGQGTRLTVV.

The V call is TRBV5-4, the J call TRBJ2-3; TCRdb gives TRBD1 as the D gene, but with no DNA this cannot be confirmed. Germline CDR1 and CDR2: SGHNT and YYREEE (reference sequence). The CDR3 extends over 14 amino acids. CDR3 loop: CASTQRGYTDTQYF. Drawing the rest from reference TRBV5-4 and TRBJ2-3, the complete variable domain is ETGVTQSPTHLIKTRGQQVTLRCSSQSGHNTVSWYQQALGQGPQFIFQYYREEENGRGNFPPRFSGLQFPNYSSELNVNALELDDSALYLCASTQRGYTDTQYFGPGTRLTVL.

This chain links TRBV5-4 with TRBJ1-4; TCRdb returns TRBD1, unconfirmable since there is no DNA. Germline loops: CDR1 SGHNT, CDR2 YYREEE (reference sequence). This CDR3 region has 16 residues. The CDR3 sequence: CASSLDPGITNEKLFF.

The chain is built from TRBV4-3 and TRBJ1-1. Germline V lookup: CDR1 LGHNA, CDR2 YSLEER. The CDR3 totals 15 residues. CDR3 amino acids: CASSQDLRFNTEAFF.

The genes are TRBV5-5 and TRBJ2-7; the TRBD2 assignment by TCRdb is unverifiable without DNA. Germline lookup yields CDR1 SGHKS and CDR2 YYEKEE (reference sequence). This CDR3 has 15 amino acids. CDR3 amino acids: CASSFTSGGFYEQYF.

This chain's CDR3 is CASSLAVNYEQYF. The rearrangement joins TRBV12-3 or TRBV12-4 to TRBJ2-7. This CDR3 comprises 13 residues.

V and J are TRBV19 and TRBJ1-1. CDR3 length: 13 amino acids. CDR1 LNHDA and CDR2 SQIVND come from the germline V gene (reference sequence). This CDR3 reads CASSIYENTEAFF.

The genes are TRBV10-3 and TRBJ2-3; TCRdb's D call, TRBD2, is unchecked because there is no DNA. CDR1 is ENHRY and CDR2 is SYGVKD in the germline V gene. The CDR3 is made up of 15 amino acids. CDR3: CATASVGPSTDTQYF.

The V call is TRBV28, the J call TRBJ1-5; TCRdb's assignment of TRBD1 cannot be checked, as there is no DNA. Germline V gene lookup returns CDR1 MDHEN and CDR2 SYDVKM. The CDR3 is 15 residues long. Here the CDR3 reads CASRLDRASNQPQHF.

The chain uses TRBV19 and TRBJ1-1; TCRdb's D call of TRBD1 is untestable without DNA. The CDR3 is 14 residues long. The germline CDR1 and CDR2 sequences are LNHDA and SQIVND (reference sequence). The CDR3 reads CASSLGTGPAEAFF.

The chain couples TRBV12-3 or TRBV12-4 to TRBJ2-7. The CDR3 contains 14 residues. The CDR3 sequence is CASSFASGPYEQYF.

The chain carries TRBV9 and TRBJ2-7; as DNA is missing, the TRBD1 call by TCRdb cannot be tested. The CDR3 is made up of 15 amino acids. Germline-derived CDR1 and CDR2 are SGDLS and YYNGEE. The CDR3 reads CASSVGWGLGYEQYF.

This rearrangement joins TRBV2 to TRBJ2-7; the D call of TRBD1 rests on TCRdb alone, since no DNA is present to check it. Germline CDR1 reads SNHLY; CDR2 reads FYNNEI. The CDR3 is made up of 14 amino acids. The CDR3 spells CASSEDRQAYEQYF. Using reference TRBV2 and TRBJ2-7 for the parts outside the CDR3, the full variable domain is EPEVTQTPSHQVTQMGQEVILRCVPISNHLYFYWYRQILGQKVEFLVSFYNNEISEKSEIFDDQFSVERPDGSNFTLKIRSTKLEDSAMYFCASSEDRQAYEQYFGPGTRLTVT.

This sequence joins TRBV12-3 or TRBV12-4 and TRBJ1-4; TCRdb names TRBD1, which stays unverified in the absence of DNA. The CDR3 totals 14 residues. The CDR3 loop is CASSLFGGNEKLFF.

This chain links TRBV7-9 with TRBJ1-1; TCRdb lists TRBD1, though no DNA is available to test this call. The germline V gene has CDR1 SEHNR and CDR2 FQNEAQ (reference sequence). The CDR3 has 14 residues. The CDR3 sequence is CASSLASQGAEAFF.